This T cell receptor (beta chain) was identified during a study of tumor-infiltrating lymphocytes in primary liver carcinoma. General observations from the study: Only about 8-25% of top clones were detected in each of the five tumor regions.

Reverse transcription of approximately 500 ng total RNA with a constant-region primer produced TCR beta cDNA. Modified slightly, ARM-PCR produced TCR beta libraries over three nested multiplex PCR rounds. TCRdb recomputed calls from the multiplex PCR reads with MiXCR, one row per CDR3 protein. The data show 20,000 to 25,000 distinct CDR3 sequences, around 79% seen once. From unsorted bulk tissue weighing roughly 18-31 mg, DNA and RNA were co-extracted. Patients' primary liver carcinoma was surgically resected. With respect to this clonotype: The antigen is unknown.

The TCR sequence derives from a woman aged 25 to 39 with primary liver carcinoma and hepatitis B virus infection. Sequences were obtained from liver tumor tissue from sampling region 1. Subset reported: tumor region T1, superior pole.

The CDR3 loop reads CASSERFLVHRSNNGYTF. CDR3 coding DNA: TGTGCCAGCAGTGAACGGTTCCTGGTCCATAGATCAAACAATGGCTACACCTTC. The chain uses TRBV6-1 and TRBJ1-2; no clear D. V was clipped by 2 bases and J by 6 bases, with 25 bases between them. Germline lookup yields CDR1 MNHNS and CDR2 SASEGT. This CDR3 is 18 amino acids long.